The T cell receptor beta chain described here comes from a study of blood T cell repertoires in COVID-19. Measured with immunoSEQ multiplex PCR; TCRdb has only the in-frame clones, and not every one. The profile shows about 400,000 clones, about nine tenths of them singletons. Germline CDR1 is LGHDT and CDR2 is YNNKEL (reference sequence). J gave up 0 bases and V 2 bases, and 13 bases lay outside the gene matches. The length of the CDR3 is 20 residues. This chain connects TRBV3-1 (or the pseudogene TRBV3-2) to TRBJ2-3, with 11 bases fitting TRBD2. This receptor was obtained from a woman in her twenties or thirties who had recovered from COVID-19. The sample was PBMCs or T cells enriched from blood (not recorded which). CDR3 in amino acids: CASSQYPQGLAESSTDTQYF. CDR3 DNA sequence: TGTGCCAGCAGCCAATATCCACAGGGACTAGCGGAATCTAGCACAGATACGCAGTATTTT.